This record covers a single T cell receptor (beta chain). Its antigen remains unidentified. The data belong to a study of vaccination and CD4 T cells after COVID-19. About the study: For post-vaccine samples, collection took place a median roughly 76 days after dose two, ranging from 14 to 241. For control cultures, the treatment was a CEFX pool, an HIV-1 Nef pool, or no peptide.

Treatment defined: roughly ten-day PBMC culture with coronavirus spike peptide pools or control peptides (ViraFEST assay). This CDR3 is 15 amino acids long. Trimming stripped 2 bases from V and 9 bases from J, with 17 bases between. Germline assignment: CDR1 SGHTA and CDR2 FQGNSA. An Oncomine TCR Beta short-read assay was used to sequence the DNA from cultured CD4+ T cells. Each CDR3 protein gets one entry after TCRdb re-called the PCR reads with MiXCR. The table has 12,000 or so distinct CDR3 sequences, around half seen once; the top ten hold about 18%. The receptor comes from a human donor with COVID-19. Sequenced material: cultured CD4+ T cells from blood, taken after SARS-CoV-2 vaccination. The chain joins TRBV7-2 to TRBJ1-5; D remains unclear. CDR3 sequence: CASSLYGTDGGPQHF. The CDR3 nucleotides read TGTGCCAGCAGCTTATACGGTACCGACGGAGGGCCCCAGCATTTT.